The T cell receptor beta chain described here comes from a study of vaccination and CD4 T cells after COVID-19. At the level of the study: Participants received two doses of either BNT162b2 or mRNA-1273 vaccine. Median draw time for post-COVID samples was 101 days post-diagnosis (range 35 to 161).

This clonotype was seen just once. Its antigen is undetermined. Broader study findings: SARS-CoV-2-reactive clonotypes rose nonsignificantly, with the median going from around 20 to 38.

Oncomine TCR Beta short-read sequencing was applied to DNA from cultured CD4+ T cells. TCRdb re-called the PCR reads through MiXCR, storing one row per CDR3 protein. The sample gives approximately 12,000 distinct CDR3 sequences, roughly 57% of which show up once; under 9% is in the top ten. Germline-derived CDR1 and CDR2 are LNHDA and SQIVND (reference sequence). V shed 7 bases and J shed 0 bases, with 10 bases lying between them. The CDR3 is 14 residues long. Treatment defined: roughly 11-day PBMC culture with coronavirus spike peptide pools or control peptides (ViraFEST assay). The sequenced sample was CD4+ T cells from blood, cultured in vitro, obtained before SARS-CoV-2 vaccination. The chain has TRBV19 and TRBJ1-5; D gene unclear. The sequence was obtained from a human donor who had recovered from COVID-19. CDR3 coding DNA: TGTGCCAGTATGGAGAGGGCTAGCAATCAGCCCCAGCATTTT. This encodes CASMERASNQPQHF.